Below, one T cell receptor (beta chain) is given with its context. Which antigen it targets is not known. Base-call qualities are not available, and no considerably larger clone is one nucleotide away. This specimen belongs to a study of Ad26.COV2.S vaccination and SARS-CoV-2 variants (dated by TCRdb to the early 2020s). Notes on the research overall: Vaccine-arm donors came from COV1001, a multicentre, randomized, double-blind, placebo-controlled phase I-IIa trial of Ad26.COV2.S in healthy adults. Ad26.COV2.S was administered intramuscularly at 5 x 10^10 or 1 x 10^11 viral particles, either as a single shot or as two shots given 56 days apart. Investigators did not know the trial group allocation while performing experiments and assessing outcomes. A total of some 30 samples were included in the TCR-sequenced set, comprising roughly 19 Ad26.COV2.S vaccine recipients, 5 placebo recipients and 8 SARS-CoV-2 convalescent individuals. Trial participants were randomized into five groups of five: low-dose or high-dose Ad26.COV2.S given once or twice, or placebo on both occasions. TCRbeta repertoire sequencing served as the tool for gauging how specific and how broad the SARS-CoV-2-reactive T cell receptors were following Ad26.COV2.S vaccination.

Results the study describes overall, beyond this receptor: Substantial breadth of spike-specific CD8+ and CD4+ T cell responses was reported after vaccination. Ad26.COV2.S recipients had higher spike-specific TCR breadth than placebo recipients (P = 0.0014). The authors noted that total T cell responses may have been underestimated by the TCR breadth and depth analyses. Non-spike TCR breadth was comparable between vaccine and placebo recipients, consistent with the vaccine containing only spike. The study lacked the statistical power to compare responses across vaccine doses or regimens.

The immunoSEQ Assay was the method used to sequence TCRbeta CDR3 regions. After extraction, genomic DNA underwent amplification by bias-controlled multiplex PCR, followed by high-throughput sequencing. The published analysis was carried out like this. To quantify the absolute abundance of every unique TCRbeta CDR3 region, sequences were collapsed and filtered. T cell fraction was estimated by normalizing TCRbeta template counts to usable DNA, which was measured by amplifying reference genes present in all nucleated cells. Repertoire TCRs were annotated as SARS-CoV-2-specific when V gene, CDR3 amino acid sequence and J gene were exactly matched to a known reactive TCR set. The reference SARS-CoV-2 TCR set was derived from MIRA and filtered for enrichment in COVID-19-positive ImmuneCODE repertoires, a step that removed public or cross-reactive TCRs. Based on the MIRA antigens, annotated TCRs were further analysed at the level of specific ORF or position within ORF. Depth was the summed frequency of annotated unique rearrangements, while breadth was defined as annotated unique rearrangements over total unique productive rearrangements. Group comparisons of TCR breadth used two-sided Wilcoxon rank-sum tests. TCRdb retrieved this table from immuneACCESS and kept in-frame rearrangements only. Not all clones are present; in checked studies, unresolved V genes account for under half, and no reason is known for the remainder. That table supplies the V and J calls and clone size; D and trimming were determined from the DNA. The sample data list 350,000 to 400,000 clones, and roughly 90% of these were observed just once. The top ten constitute under 2% of the sample.

The intended sense of this specimen's treatment or condition label: about 20 received Ad26.COV2.S at low or high dose, single or two shots; 5 received placebo; per-sample allocation not given. Repertoires of vaccine and placebo recipients were sequenced from samples collected on day 63 after the first injection. In Cohort 1b, roughly 26 adults aged 18-55 years were enrolled at a single site in Boston, USA, between 29 July and 7 August 2020. Ad26.COV2.S was a replication-incompetent adenovirus type 26 vector expressing a prefusion-stabilized SARS-CoV-2 spike protein from the original Wuhan strain. As encoded in the germline V gene, CDR1 is MDHEN while CDR2 is SYDVKM. The CDR3 starts with the cysteine, ends with the phenylalanine, and has 14 residues. Here the CDR3 DNA is all that survives: 42 bases in frame from base 1. V and J are truncated by 3 bases and 0 bases respectively, leaving an intervening sequence of 8 bases.

The chain is encoded by TRBV28 joined to TRBJ1-1; 6 matching bases give a weak D call of TRBD1. The input for sequencing was peripheral blood, taken in a trial of Ad26.COV2.S vaccine versus placebo. The TCR sequence derives from a person between 18 and 65 years old who received the Ad26.COV2.S COVID-19 vaccine or a placebo. DNA sequence: TGTGCCAGCAGTTTTCAGGGGTTGAACACTGAAGCTTTCTTT. This codes for CASSFQGLNTEAFF.